This entry describes one T cell receptor beta chain. The data were obtained in a study of blood T cell repertoires in COVID-19. Background on the study: The United States, Italy and Spain provided the acute and convalescent COVID-19 samples. The analysed material was cDNA or gDNA that came from T cells, B-cell-depleted T cells, or PBMCs.

V lost 4 bases and J lost 5, with 11 bases in between. CDR1 LNHDA and CDR2 SQIVND come from the germline V gene (reference sequence). The CDR3 sequence is 13 residues long. Libraries were prepared by immunoSEQ multiplex PCR; TCRdb keeps only in-frame clonotypes and omits some of them. The sample consists of about 120,000 clones, around 87% of them appearing once. The genes are TRBV19 and TRBJ1-2; TRBD1 is a possible D gene (6 bases). This TCR was recovered from a man aged 45-60 years with acute or convalescent COVID-19. The sample consisted of peripheral blood. In DNA, the CDR3 is TGTGCCAGTAGTACCGATACAGGGTATGGCTACACCTTC. Translating gives CASSTDTGYGYTF. Full variable domain (remainder filled in from reference TRBV19 and TRBJ1-2): DGGITQSPKYLFRKEGQNVTLSCEQNLNHDAMYWYRQDPGQGLRLIYYSQIVNDFQKGDIAEGYSVSREKKESFPLTVTSAQKNPTAFYLCASSTDTGYGYTFGSGTRLTVV.